These 27 T cell receptor beta chains share one sample of origin, sequenced in a study of blood T cell repertoires in COVID-19. The table came from immunoSEQ multiplex PCR; TCRdb's copy has only in-frame clones and leaves some out. There are about 67,000 clones in the sample; roughly 85% occur only once, and around a fifth lies in the top ten. Sequencing input: peripheral blood. These receptors were obtained from a woman of 80 years or more with acute or convalescent COVID-19.

The chain couples TRBV3-1 (or the pseudogene TRBV3-2) to TRBJ1-6, with a tentative D call TRBD1 (5 bases). Germline values: CDR1 LGHDT, CDR2 YNNKEL (reference sequence). The germline V and J ends were trimmed by 0 bases and 7 bases, with 10 bases remaining between them. The CDR3 totals 15 residues. CDR3 sequence reads: CASSQDPGRNSPLHF. CDR3 bases: TGTGCCAGCAGCCAAGATCCAGGGCGGAATTCACCCCTCCACTTT.

In this sample, this clone turned up once. The rearrangement uses TRBV5-5 and TRBJ2-3, with D uncertain. Germline V gene sequence: CDR1 SGHKS, CDR2 YYEKEE (reference sequence). Deletions cut 1 base from V and 2 bases from J, with 11 bases between. The CDR3 covers 15 residues. This CDR3 reads CASSLNTSPTDTQYF. In DNA form, the CDR3 reads TGTGCCAGCAGCTTGAATACGAGCCCCACAGATACGCAGTATTTT. Full variable domain (outside the CDR3, taken from reference TRBV5-5 and TRBJ2-3): DAGVTQSPTHLIKTRGQQVTLRCSPISGHKSVSWYQQVLGQGPQFIFQYYEKEERGRGNFPDRFSARQFPNYSSELNVNALLLGDSALYLCASSLNTSPTDTQYFGPGTRLTVL.

This chain joins TRBV4-2 and TRBJ2-7; a weak D match, TRBD2 (5 bases). The CDR3 sequence is 16 residues long. Germline assignment: CDR1 LGHNA and CDR2 YNFKEQ. The ends were cut back, 0 bases at V and 2 bases at J, with 14 bases in the middle. The CDR3: CASSQEASPLPYEQYF. The CDR3 DNA sequence: TGTGCCAGCAGCCAAGAAGCTAGCCCTCTTCCCTACGAGCAGTACTTC.

The chain combines TRBV25-1 with TRBJ2-7; D remains ambiguous. The CDR3 runs to 14 residues. The germline V and J ends were trimmed by 1 base and 0 bases, with 7 bases remaining between them. Germline V gene sequence: CDR1 MGHDK, CDR2 SYGVNS. CDR3 sequence reads: CASSEFGSSYEQYF. CDR3 nucleotides: TGTGCCAGCAGTGAATTTGGTAGCTCCTACGAGCAGTACTTC.

The chain joins TRBV11-2 to TRBJ2-1, with D tentatively TRBD1 (6 bases). This CDR3 has 12 amino acids. The germline CDR1 and CDR2 sequences are SGHAT and FQNNGV. The V and J ends lost 5 bases and 9 bases respectively, with 11 bases between them. This CDR3 reads CASSRWTAEQFF. CDR3 nucleotides: TGTGCCAGCAGCCGCTGGACAGCTGAGCAGTTCTTC.

The V call is TRBV5-1, the J call TRBJ2-7; TRBD2 matches at 14 bases. CDR3 length: 16 residues. Germline loops: CDR1 SGHRS, CDR2 YFSETQ. The junction had 2 bases not matched to a gene; V was cut back by 3 bases and J by 0 bases. Here the CDR3 DNA reads TGCGCCAGCAGCTGGACTAGCGGGGGGAGCTCCTACGAGCAGTACTTC. It specifies CASSWTSGGSSYEQYF.

Only one count was recorded for this clone. The rearrangement links TRBV5-1 to TRBJ2-5; the match to TRBD2 covers 13 bases. This CDR3 region has 17 residues. Trimming at V came to 2 bases and at J to 5 bases, leaving 9 bases not matched to a gene. Germline CDR1 reads SGHRS; CDR2 reads YFSETQ. CDR3 region: CASSFGLAGEPVETQYF. CDR3 in DNA: TGCGCCAGCAGCTTCGGACTAGCGGGAGAACCAGTGGAGACCCAGTACTTC.

V is TRBV27 and J is TRBJ2-7; 12 nucleotides line up with TRBD2. Trimming took 5 bases from V and 2 from J; bases not matched to a gene: 7. The CDR3 sequence is 16 residues long. Germline CDR1 and CDR2: MNHEY and SMNVEV (reference sequence). DNA of the CDR3: TGTGCCAGCAGTCCCCGACTAGCGGGGGCCCCCTACGAGCAGTACTTC. Its translation is CASSPRLAGAPYEQYF.

The chain has TRBV7-2 and TRBJ2-2; no clear D. The CDR3 is made up of 13 amino acids. CDR1 SGHTA and CDR2 FQGNSA come from the germline V gene. The V end was cut by 2 bases, the J end by 7 bases, with 8 bases between. The CDR3 region is CASSLRRGGELFF. In DNA, the CDR3 is TGTGCCAGCAGCTTAAGGCGAGGCGGGGAGCTGTTTTTT. The full variable domain, with the rest looked up from reference TRBV7-2 and TRBJ2-2, is GAGVSQSPSNKVTEKGKDVELRCDPISGHTALYWYRQSLGQGLEFLIYFQGNSAPDKSGLPSDRFSAERTGGSVSTLTIQRTQQEDSAVYLCASSLRRGGELFFGEGSRLTVL.

DNA of the CDR3: TGTGCCAGCAGCTTGAGTTTGTATGGCTACACCTTC. It is translated as CASSLSLYGYTF. This chain connects TRBV7-9 to TRBJ1-2; D unclear. The CDR3 consists of 12 residues. Germline assignment: CDR1 SEHNR and CDR2 FQNEAQ (reference sequence). V lost 3 bases and J 5 bases, leaving 7 bases between the germline ends.

The J gene is TRBJ1-1, the V gene TRBV18, with TRBD1 matching over 7 bases. Germline V gives CDR1 KGHSH, CDR2 LQKENI. The CDR3 loop spans 14 amino acids. The trim removed 5 bases at V and 5 bases at J, leaving 8 bases unmatched. CDR3 loop: CASSEGQRGTEAFF. The DNA of the CDR3 is TGTGCCAGCTCAGAGGGACAGAGGGGGACTGAAGCTTTCTTT.

V and J are TRBV20-1 and TRBJ1-2, with 9 bases matching TRBD1. Germline assignment: CDR1 DFQATT and CDR2 SNEGSKA (reference sequence). The CDR3 has 12 amino acids. V shed 6 bases and J 8 bases; nucleotides not matched to a gene: 7. The CDR3 nucleotides are TGCAGTGCCAGTACAGGGGGCTTAGGCTACACCTTC. Its protein is CSASTGGLGYTF.

This chain uses TRBV12-3 or TRBV12-4 with TRBJ2-1; D is ambiguous. This CDR3 region has 11 residues. Deletions cut 6 bases from V and 7 bases from J, with 7 bases between. In nucleotides, the CDR3 is TGTGCCAGCAGCACCCTAAATGAGCAGTTCTTC. Translation gives CASSTLNEQFF.

This clone was recorded a few times. This rearrangement joins TRBV7-2 to TRBJ2-5; D gene ambiguous. The CDR3 loop spans 12 amino acids. Deletions cut 4 bases from V and 7 bases from J, with 10 bases between. CDR1 and CDR2 (germline): SGHTA, FQGNSA. The chain's CDR3 is CASSSYYGTQYF. Here the CDR3 DNA reads TGTGCCAGCAGCTCTTACTATGGGACCCAGTACTTC.

The rearrangement links TRBV25-1 to TRBJ1-3; weak D call: TRBD1 (6 bases). Looked up from germline, CDR1 is MGHDK and CDR2 is SYGVNS. This CDR3 has 14 amino acids. V lost 9 bases, J lost 3 bases, and 15 bases lay in between. The CDR3 DNA sequence: TGTGCCAGGGGGGGGGCTGCTTGTGGAAACACCATATATTTT. Amino acid sequence: CARGGAACGNTIYF.

The chain recombines TRBV30 with TRBJ2-3, with 8 positions matching TRBD2. V trimming: 2 bases; J trimming: 4 bases; junction bases outside the gene matches: 11. CDR3 length: 16 residues. Per germline, CDR1 GTSNPN and CDR2 SVGIG (reference sequence). CDR3 sequence: CAWSTSLAGLSDTQYF. The CDR3 DNA reads TGTGCCTGGAGTACTTCGTTAGCGGGACTTTCAGATACGCAGTATTTT.

CDR3 bases: TGTGCCAGCAGCCCGGGACAGAACTATGGCTACACCTTC. Its protein product is CASSPGQNYGYTF. The chain has TRBV11-1 and TRBJ1-2; 7 bases are shared with TRBD1. V lost 5 bases to trimming and J lost 2 bases; unmatched junction nucleotides: 2. Looked up from germline, CDR1 is SGHAT and CDR2 is FQDESV (reference sequence). The CDR3 is made up of 13 amino acids.

V is TRBV19 and J is TRBJ1-3, with 7 bases that match TRBD1. The V segment lost 8 bases and the J segment 4 bases; nucleotides outside the gene matches: 8. Germline CDR1 is LNHDA and CDR2 is SQIVND (reference sequence). The CDR3 covers 14 residues. The CDR3 sequence: CASLNRGAGNTIYF. DNA for the CDR3: TGTGCCAGTTTGAACAGGGGAGCGGGAAACACCATATATTTT.

This sequence joins TRBV27 and TRBJ1-2; TRBD1 might be the D (6 bases). Trimming stripped 3 bases from V and 5 bases from J, with 13 bases between. CDR1 and CDR2 (germline): MNHEY, SMNVEV (reference sequence). This CDR3 comprises 14 residues. The CDR3 protein is CASSFRLGAYGYTF. CDR3 in DNA: TGTGCCAGCAGTTTCCGATTGGGGGCTTATGGCTACACCTTC.

In this sample, this clone turned up a few times. The chain couples TRBV11-2 to TRBJ2-7; D is perhaps TRBD2 (7 bases). V dropped 5 bases and J dropped 1 base, with 12 bases sitting between them. The length of the CDR3 is 14 residues. Germline V gene data show CDR1 as SGHAT and CDR2 as FQNNGV. The CDR3 loop reads CASSLRGGSYEQYF. The DNA of the CDR3 is TGTGCCAGCAGCCTAAGGGGGGGGTCCTACGAGCAGTACTTC.

J is TRBJ2-1 and V is TRBV7-3, with 13 bases lining up with TRBD2. J gave up 9 bases and V 2 bases, and 4 bases lay outside the gene matches. This CDR3 is built from 15 residues. CDR1 is SGHTA, CDR2 FQGTGA, per germline. The CDR3 nucleotides are TGTGCCAGCAGCTTAGGGACTAGCGGGAAAGGTGAGCAGTTCTTC. It yields the protein CASSLGTSGKGEQFF.

This clone occurred once. CDR3 in amino acids: CSVQPNSYTEAFF. The CDR3 DNA follows: TGCAGCGTACAACCCAACAGCTACACTGAAGCTTTCTTT. The gene calls are TRBV29-1 and TRBJ1-1, with unresolved D. The CDR3 length is 13 residues. CDR1 SQVTM and CDR2 ANQGSEA come from the germline V gene. V was cut by 6 bases and J by 3 bases, with 14 bases left in between.

This sequence joins TRBV28 and TRBJ1-2; D gene ambiguous. V was cut by 8 bases and J by 7 bases, with 17 bases left in between. From germline, CDR1 is MDHEN and CDR2 SYDVKM. This CDR3 is 13 amino acids long. The CDR3 nucleotides are TGTGCCAGCTTCGGAGAACTTTGGTCTGGCTACACCTTC. This gives the protein CASFGELWSGYTF.

This clone was seen once. The chain recombines TRBV5-4 with TRBJ1-1; D possibly corresponds to TRBD1 (6 bases). Between the trimmed V and J ends, which lost 3 bases and 0 bases, there was a span of 12 bases. The germline gives CDR1 SGHNT, CDR2 YYREEE (reference sequence). The CDR3 runs 15 residues. CDR3 residues: CASSWNGQLNTEAFF. CDR3 in DNA: TGTGCCAGCAGCTGGAATGGACAGCTGAACACTGAAGCTTTCTTT.

This chain uses TRBV7-3 with TRBJ2-3; TRBD2 is a possible D gene (6 bases). Germline V gives CDR1 SGHTA, CDR2 FQGTGA. This CDR3 has 12 amino acids. Trimming pared 5 bases from V and 9 bases from J, leaving 12 bases between. This CDR3 is CASSRDFGTQYF. The DNA for the CDR3 is TGTGCCAGCAGCCGGGACTTTGGGACGCAGTATTTT.

The rearrangement uses TRBV19 and TRBJ1-6; perhaps TRBD1 as D (6 bases). The CDR3 covers 12 residues. Trimming left V 7 bases short and J 7 bases short, with 8 bases between. Germline V gene lookup returns CDR1 LNHDA and CDR2 SQIVND (reference sequence). The chain's CDR3 is CASNRENSPLHF. CDR3 DNA sequence: TGTGCCAGTAACAGGGAAAATTCACCCCTCCACTTT.

This clone was counted a few times. This chain uses TRBV19 with TRBJ1-1; tentatively, D is TRBD1 (6 bases). Trimming took 7 bases from V and 4 from J, leaving 16 bases between them. CDR1 is LNHDA, CDR2 SQIVND, per germline (reference sequence). The CDR3 is 14 amino acids. The CDR3 reads CASIPQGGSTEAFF. DNA for the CDR3: TGTGCCAGTATTCCTCAAGGGGGAAGCACTGAAGCTTTCTTT.